The 15 T cell receptor beta chains listed next were all sequenced from one sample in a study of T cells in localized non-small cell lung cancer. Some clones are missing from TCRdb's copy, which holds only in-frame ones; the method was immunoSEQ multiplex PCR. The sample carries over 15,000 clones, 70% to 90% recorded once. Specimen: peripheral blood mononuclear cells, collected before any cancer treatment. The receptor source for this set is a male donor at least 60 years old with stage II lung adenocarcinoma.

The J gene is TRBJ1-5, the V gene TRBV6-6, with D perhaps TRBD1 (5 bases). The CDR3 spans 15 residues. V was cut by 0 bases and J by 5 bases, with 11 bases left in between. The germline gives CDR1 MNHNY, CDR2 SVGAGI (reference sequence). The CDR3 spells CASSYSTGTDQPQHF. The CDR3 DNA sequence: TGTGCCAGCAGTTACTCGACGGGGACGGATCAGCCCCAGCATTTT.

The CDR3 here is CASNPVATNEKLFF. The CDR3 region has the DNA TGTGCCAGCAACCCGGTCGCAACTAATGAAAAACTGTTTTTT. The chain uses TRBV7-9 and TRBJ1-4; D remains ambiguous. CDR3 length: 14 residues. Trimming took off 7 bases at V and 0 bases at J, with 9 bases between the two ends. CDR1 and CDR2 (germline): SEHNR, FQNEAQ (reference sequence).

The CDR3 here is CASSQLHGTDTQYF. The CDR3 nucleotides read TGTGCCAGCAGCCAACTCCATGGAACAGATACGCAGTATTTT. This chain uses TRBV5-4 with TRBJ2-3; the D is unclear. Trimming removed 4 bases from V and 3 bases from J, with 12 bases in between. In germline, CDR1 is SGHNT, CDR2 YYREEE (reference sequence). This CDR3 comprises 14 residues.

V and J are TRBV19 and TRBJ1-1, with a possible D match to TRBD1 (5 bases). The germline CDR1 and CDR2 sequences are LNHDA and SQIVND (reference sequence). V was shortened by 6 bases and J by 0 bases, with 14 bases between the two germline ends. This CDR3 has 15 amino acids. This CDR3 is CASRITDTLNTEAFF. For the CDR3, the DNA is TGTGCCAGTAGAATAACGGACACCTTGAACACTGAAGCTTTCTTT. Filled out from reference TRBV19 and TRBJ1-1, the complete variable domain reads DGGITQSPKYLFRKEGQNVTLSCEQNLNHDAMYWYRQDPGQGLRLIYYSQIVNDFQKGDIAEGYSVSREKKESFPLTVTSAQKNPTAFYLCASRITDTLNTEAFFGQGTRLTVV.

This clone was observed a single time. The chain carries TRBV27 and TRBJ2-1, with D tentatively TRBD1 (5 bases). Germline CDR1 is MNHEY and CDR2 is SMNVEV (reference sequence). The V end was cut by 0 bases, the J end by 12 bases, with 15 bases between. This CDR3 comprises 14 residues. CDR3: CASSLSAPDRGQFF. The CDR3 nucleotides are TGTGCCAGCAGTTTATCAGCCCCCGATAGGGGGCAGTTCTTC.

The V and J genes are TRBV5-1 and TRBJ1-1; D might be TRBD1 (6 bases). V lost 4 bases, J lost 7 bases, and 14 bases lay in between. The germline CDR1 and CDR2 sequences are SGHRS and YFSETQ. The CDR3 runs to 13 residues. This CDR3 is CASSITGSLEAFF. For the CDR3, the DNA is TGCGCCAGCAGCATAACAGGGTCTCTTGAAGCTTTCTTT.

The chain carries TRBV6-5 and TRBJ2-5, with D possibly being TRBD1 (6 bases). The germline gives CDR1 MNHEY, CDR2 SVGAGI. This CDR3 is built from 15 residues. V was clipped by 2 bases and J by 7 bases, with 17 bases between them. In DNA, the CDR3 is TGTGCCAGCAGTTACGGAATGTCCCGAGGGGGGACCCAGTACTTC. This codes for CASSYGMSRGGTQYF.

The chain carries TRBV29-1 and TRBJ2-2, with 8 bases identical to TRBD2. V lost 5 bases to trimming and J lost 0 bases; unmatched junction nucleotides: 2. The germline CDR1 and CDR2 sequences are SQVTM and ANQGSEA. The CDR3 contains 14 residues. Here the CDR3 reads CSVPGLANTGELFF. The CDR3 DNA sequence: TGCAGCGTTCCGGGACTAGCGAACACCGGGGAGCTGTTTTTT.

J is TRBJ2-7 and V is TRBV5-1; 8 nucleotides agree with TRBD1. The CDR3 is made up of 16 amino acids. Germline V gene sequence: CDR1 SGHRS, CDR2 YFSETQ. V was pared by 5 bases and J by 3 bases, with 13 bases of the junction left unmatched. In nucleotides, the CDR3 is TGCGCCAGCAGTCCTCCGACGTCAGGGGGCCTCTACGAGCAGTACTTC. Amino acid sequence: CASSPPTSGGLYEQYF.

CDR3 DNA: TGTGCCAGCTCACGACAGGGGGCTTCTCAGGGCACTGAAGCTTTCTTT. It translates to CASSRQGASQGTEAFF. V usage is TRBV18 and J usage is TRBJ1-1; TRBD1 matches 10 bases. The CDR3 has 16 residues. The V segment lost 4 bases and the J segment 4 bases; nucleotides outside the gene matches: 9. Germline CDR1 is KGHSH and CDR2 is LQKENI.

The chain couples TRBV4-1 to TRBJ1-5, with D uncertain. CDR3 size: 14 residues. The germline V gene encodes CDR1 MGHRA and CDR2 YSYEKL. Deletions cut 1 base from V and 0 bases from J, with 4 bases between. The CDR3 region is CASSQGASNQPQHF. The DNA of the CDR3 is TGCGCCAGCAGCCAAGGGGCTAGCAATCAGCCCCAGCATTTT.

This clone was counted a few times. This chain links TRBV5-1 with TRBJ1-2; no clear D. This CDR3 comprises 15 residues. Trimming left V 4 bases short and J 2 bases short, with 15 bases between. Germline-derived CDR1 and CDR2 are SGHRS and YFSETQ. CDR3 sequence reads: CASSPGVPPNYGYTF. The CDR3, as DNA: TGCGCCAGCAGCCCGGGTGTGCCGCCCAACTATGGCTACACCTTC.

CDR3 residues: CASSLYNIGPNEQFF. CDR3 bases: TGTGCCAGCAGCCTCTATAATATAGGTCCGAATGAGCAGTTCTTC. This chain connects TRBV4-2 to TRBJ2-1; D not resolved. CDR1 LGHNA and CDR2 YNFKEQ come from the germline V gene. V lost 4 bases and J lost 7, with 17 bases in between. The CDR3 has 15 amino acids.

The chain links TRBV9 to TRBJ2-5; 8 bases are shared with TRBD2. V gave up 0 bases and J gave up 6 bases; unmatched junction bases: 13. This CDR3 has 17 amino acids. CDR1 is SGDLS and CDR2 is YYNGEE in the germline V gene. The chain's CDR3 is CASSVEGTGGPIQTQYF. For the CDR3, the DNA is TGTGCCAGCAGCGTAGAAGGGACGGGAGGGCCAATACAGACCCAGTACTTC.

The rearrangement uses TRBV9 and TRBJ1-4, with D hard to call. V lost 3 bases to trimming and J lost 7 bases, with 16 bases between them. Germline CDR1 and CDR2: SGDLS and YYNGEE. CDR3 length equals 15 residues. The CDR3 protein is CASSATPTEGEKLFF. CDR3 sequence (DNA): TGTGCCAGCAGCGCAACTCCCACCGAAGGTGAAAAACTGTTTTTT.